One sample yielded the 2 T cell receptor beta chains listed below, sequenced in a study of post-analysis software for immune sequencing data. Study outcomes and limitations: With TRBV5-6, TRBV5-1 and TRBV20-1 included, about five TRBV segments were more frequent in patients than in controls.

The authors incorporated unique molecular identifiers into the TCR beta cDNA libraries. TCRdb reprocessed the PCR reads with MiXCR, giving one entry per CDR3 protein. The sample has about 460,000 distinct CDR3 sequences; around 40% are singletons. Their antigens are not known. Sample: blood. The receptors were gathered from a girl between 10 and 17 years old with multiple sclerosis.

Only a few counts were recorded for this clonotype. This chain connects TRBV2 to TRBJ2-1; TRBD2 matches at 11 bases. The J segment lost 0 bases and the V segment lost 5 bases, leaving 12 bases of the junction unmatched. Germline CDR1 is SNHLY and CDR2 is FYNNEI. The CDR3 runs 19 residues. The CDR3 reads CASSLNQGLAASSYNEQFF. The CDR3 DNA is TGTGCCAGCAGTCTAAACCAGGGACTAGCGGCAAGCTCCTACAATGAGCAGTTCTTC.

The rearrangement uses TRBV2 and TRBJ2-5, with D possibly matching TRBD1 (5 bases). The ends were cut back, 2 bases at V and 4 bases at J, with 11 bases in the middle. Germline V CDR1 and CDR2: SNHLY, FYNNEI. This CDR3 is built from 14 residues. The chain's CDR3 is CASSENSGPETQYF. The CDR3 nucleotides are TGTGCCAGCAGTGAAAACTCAGGGCCAGAGACCCAGTACTTC.